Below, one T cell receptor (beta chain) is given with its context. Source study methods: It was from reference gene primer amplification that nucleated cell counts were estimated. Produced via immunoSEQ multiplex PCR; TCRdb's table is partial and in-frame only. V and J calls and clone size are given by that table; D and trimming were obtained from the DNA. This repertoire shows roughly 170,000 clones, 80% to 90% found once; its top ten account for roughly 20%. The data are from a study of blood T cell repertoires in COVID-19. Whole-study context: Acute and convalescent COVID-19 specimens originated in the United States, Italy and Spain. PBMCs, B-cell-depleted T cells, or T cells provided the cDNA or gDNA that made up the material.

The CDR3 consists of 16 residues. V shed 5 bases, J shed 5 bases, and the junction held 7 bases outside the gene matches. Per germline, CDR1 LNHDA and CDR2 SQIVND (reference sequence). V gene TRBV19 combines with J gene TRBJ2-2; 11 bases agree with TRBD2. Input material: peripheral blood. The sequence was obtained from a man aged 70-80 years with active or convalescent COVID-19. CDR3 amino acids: CASSLAGGLYTGELFF. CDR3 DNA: TGTGCCAGTAGTTTAGCGGGAGGGTTATATACCGGGGAGCTGTTTTTT.